This T cell receptor (beta chain) was sequenced in a study of blood T cell repertoires in COVID-19. Study at large: The United States, Italy and Spain provided the acute and convalescent COVID-19 samples. In each case, the material was cDNA or gDNA derived from T cells, B-cell-depleted T cells, or PBMCs.

Assay: immunoSEQ multiplex PCR; the TCRdb copy retains only in-frame clones and omits some. The table includes roughly 130,000 clones, around 83% detected once. Germline V CDR1 and CDR2: MDHEN, SYDVKM. The CDR3 totals 15 residues. J lost 6 bases, V lost 2 bases, and 8 bases had no gene match. Recovered status applied to Cohort 3 donors who had two consecutive negative PCRs. It also applied to those with clearance or with symptom resolution. The receptor was isolated from a woman aged 30 to 39 who had recovered from COVID-19. The chain employs TRBV28 and TRBJ2-7, with TRBD1 matching over 9 bases. Sequencing input: PBMCs or T cells enriched from blood (not recorded which). As DNA, the CDR3 is TGTGCCAGCAGTTTAGCCGGGACAGGGCGAGTCGAGCAGTACTTC. Its protein product is CASSLAGTGRVEQYF.